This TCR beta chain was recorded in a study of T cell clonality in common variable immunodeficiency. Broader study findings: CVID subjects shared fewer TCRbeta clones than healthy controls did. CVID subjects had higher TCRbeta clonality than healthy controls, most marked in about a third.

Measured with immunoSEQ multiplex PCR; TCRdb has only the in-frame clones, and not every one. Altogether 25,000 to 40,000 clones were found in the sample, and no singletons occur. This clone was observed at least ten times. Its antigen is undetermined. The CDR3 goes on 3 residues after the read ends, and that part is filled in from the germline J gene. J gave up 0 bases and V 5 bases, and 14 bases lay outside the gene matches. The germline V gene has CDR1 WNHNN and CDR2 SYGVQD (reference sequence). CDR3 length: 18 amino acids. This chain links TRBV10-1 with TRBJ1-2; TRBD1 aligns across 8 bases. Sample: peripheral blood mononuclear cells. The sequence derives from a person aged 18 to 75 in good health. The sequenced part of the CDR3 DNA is TGCGCCAGCAGTTTGAGACAGGGGTTTTTTAGGACTAACTATGGC. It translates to CASSLRQGFFRTNYG. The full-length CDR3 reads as CASSLRQGFFRTNYGYTF.